The rows below give T cell receptor beta chains drawn from one sample of a study of cytomegalovirus exposure and HLA in healthy donors. Sequencing was performed with immunoSEQ multiplex PCR; in TCRdb, only in-frame clones are kept and a portion is missing. The sample consists of 120,000 or so clones, 65% to 80% of them appearing once. The sample consisted of PBMCs. These receptors were taken from a human donor in good health. Both conserved end residues are part of each CDR3. D genes are given only for firm matches. Clone size is shown for a subset of rows, as once, few, many or a class of expanded clone.

D gene	clone size	J gene	V gene	CDR3 DNA	CDR3 protein
.	.	TRBJ2-3	TRBV6-5	TGTGCCAGCAGTCCCCAGACAGCGAGCAAGGGCACGCAGTATTTT	CASSPQTASKGTQYF
.	once	TRBJ2-7	TRBV10-1	TGCGCCAGCAGTTATGACATTGGCTACGAGCAGTACTTC	CASSYDIGYEQYF
TRBD1	.	TRBJ2-5	TRBV28	TGTGCCAGCGACGCCGGGACAGGGAAGGAGGGTGAAGAGACCCAGTACTTC	CASDAGTGKEGEETQYF
.	.	TRBJ2-1	TRBV4-2	TGTGCCAGCAGCCAAGATGAGGCAGGGAGGAGGGAGCAGTTCTTC	CASSQDEAGRREQFF
.	.	TRBJ2-2	TRBV2	TGTGCCAGCAGTGAACAGACGAACACCGGGGAGCTGTTTTTT	CASSEQTNTGELFF
TRBD1	.	TRBJ2-7	TRBV9	TGTGCCAGCAGCGAGGGACAGTACGATGGTGAGCAGTACTTC	CASSEGQYDGEQYF
TRBD1	.	TRBJ1-1	TRBV6-1	TGTGCCAGCAGCCGCGGACAGGGGGAGACTGAAGCTTTCTTT	CASSRGQGETEAFF
TRBD1	.	TRBJ1-2	TRBV4-2	TGTGCCAGCAGCGTACCAGGGACAGGCGCTGGCTACACCTTC	CASSVPGTGAGYTF
TRBD1	.	TRBJ1-5	TRBV19	TGTGCCAGTAGTATAGTTGGGACAGGGTTTCAGCCCCAGCATTTT	CASSIVGTGFQPQHF
.	.	TRBJ2-5	TRBV19	TGTGCCAGTAGTATCGGGACACTTCGAGAGACCCAGTACTTC	CASSIGTLRETQYF
.	.	TRBJ2-1	TRBV7-3	TGTGCCAGCAGCCCTCGGAGCTCCTACAATGAGCAGTTCTTC	CASSPRSSYNEQFF
TRBD1	.	TRBJ2-1	TRBV9	TGTGCCAGCAGCCCTCCCGGGACAGTACTTAATGAGCAGTTCTTC	CASSPPGTVLNEQFF
TRBD2	.	TRBJ2-5	TRBV9	TGTGCCAGCAGTCGGGGGGGCAACCCCCAAGAGACCCAGTACTTC	CASSRGGNPQETQYF
.	.	TRBJ2-7	TRBV25-1	TGTGCCAGCAGTGAAATTTACACGCGGGGCGAGCAGTACTTC	CASSEIYTRGEQYF
.	.	TRBJ2-3	TRBV6-5	TGTGCCAGCAGTTACTCTCGGGGGGCCAGTACAGATACGCAGTATTTT	CASSYSRGASTDTQYF
.	few	TRBJ2-7	TRBV6-6	TGTGCCAGCAGTTACTCACCTAACTACTACGAGCAGTACTTC	CASSYSPNYYEQYF
.	.	TRBJ2-1	TRBV6-4	TGTGCCAGCAGCGGGGACTCAATGAATTACAATGAGCAGTTCTTC	CASSGDSMNYNEQFF
.	.	TRBJ1-1	TRBV28	TGTGCCAGCAGTCTACGCGAGAAGGCTTTCTTT	CASSLREKAFF
TRBD1	few	TRBJ1-3	TRBV15	TGTGCCACCAGCCGACAGGGATCAGGCTCTGGAAACACCATATATTTT	CATSRQGSGSGNTIYF
.	.	TRBJ1-1	TRBV6-5	TGTGCCAGCAGTCGGTCGGTGCATTCGGACACTGAAGCTTTCTTT	CASSRSVHSDTEAFF
.	.	TRBJ1-6	TRBV9	TGTGCCAGCAGCGTCGGGATCGGCGATTCACCCCTCCACTTT	CASSVGIGDSPLHF
.	few	TRBJ2-5	TRBV9	TGTGCCAGCAGCGGCCAGGGGTACCAAGAGACCCAGTACTTC	CASSGQGYQETQYF
.	.	TRBJ1-2	TRBV6-6	TGTGCCAGCAGTCCCTCTTTGGGGGGGTTTGGCTACACCTTC	CASSPSLGGFGYTF
TRBD1	.	TRBJ1-3	TRBV9	TGTGCCAGCAGCCCGCTCCCGGGACAGGCTCATGGAAACACCATATATTTT	CASSPLPGQAHGNTIYF
TRBD1	.	TRBJ1-4	TRBV4-1	TGCGCCAGCAGCCAAGTTCGGGCGGGACAGGCTAATGAAAAACTGTTTTTT	CASSQVRAGQANEKLFF
.	.	TRBJ2-2	TRBV29-1	TGCAGCGTTGAAGGACGGGAGAACACCGGGGAGCTGTTTTTT	CSVEGRENTGELFF
.	.	TRBJ1-5	TRBV5-4	TGTGCCAGCAGCCAAGAGGCGGTTGAGCAGCCCCAGCATTTT	CASSQEAVEQPQHF
.	once	TRBJ2-7	TRBV2	TGTGCCAGCAGTGACAGGCTGGATTACGAGCAGTACTTC	CASSDRLDYEQYF
.	.	TRBJ1-1	TRBV6-1	TGTGCCAGCAGTTGGGAGATGAACACTGAAGCTTTCTTT	CASSWEMNTEAFF
TRBD1	.	TRBJ1-1	TRBV4-1	TGCGCCAGCAGCCCACCTAACACAGGGGACACTGAAGCTTTCTTT	CASSPPNTGDTEAFF
TRBD2	.	TRBJ2-7	TRBV7-9	TGTGCCAGCAGCTCCCCTACTAGCGGGGGGACTTCCTACGAGCAGTACTTC	CASSSPTSGGTSYEQYF
.	.	TRBJ2-7	TRBV27	TGTGCCAGTACCACAGGGAGCTCCTACGAGCAGTACTTC	CASTTGSSYEQYF
TRBD2	.	TRBJ2-3	TRBV6-1	TGTGCCAGCACCTTAGCGGGGGCGATGGGTGATACGCAGTATTTT	CASTLAGAMGDTQYF
.	once	TRBJ2-2	TRBV15	TGTGCCACCAGCAGAGATAAAACCGGGGAGCTGTTTTTT	CATSRDKTGELFF
.	.	TRBJ2-3	TRBV6-1	TGTGCCAGCAGTCAAGACGCGACAGATACGCAGTATTTT	CASSQDATDTQYF